This TCR beta chain appears in the sequencing data of a study of breast tumors, draining lymph nodes, adjacent tissues. Study findings and constraints: Data fit most tumor T cells coming from lymph node, expanding in tumor. Compared with lymph nodes, tumors were less diverse; compared with nontumor tissue, more. Data only fit, rather than demonstrated, lymph node origin of most tumor T cells.

This clonotype was counted a single time. The antigen remains unidentified. TCRdb reprocessed the multiplex PCR reads with MiXCR, giving one entry per CDR3 protein. The table has tens of thousands of distinct CDR3 sequences, roughly 40% seen once. The TCR comes from a female donor with breast cancer. Some clones in this sample may be carry-over from other donors' samples. Input material: breast tumor tissue.

In DNA, the CDR3 is TGTGCCAGCAGCTCCATGGGGCGGACTAGCGGTTCCCCAGATACGCAGTATTTT. Amino acids: CASSSMGRTSGSPDTQYF. This chain joins TRBV7-4 and TRBJ2-3; TRBD2 agrees at 10 bases. The germline V gene encodes CDR1 SGHVT and CDR2 SQSDAQ. V gave up 4 bases and J gave up 4 bases; unmatched junction bases: 14. The CDR3 sequence is 18 residues long.